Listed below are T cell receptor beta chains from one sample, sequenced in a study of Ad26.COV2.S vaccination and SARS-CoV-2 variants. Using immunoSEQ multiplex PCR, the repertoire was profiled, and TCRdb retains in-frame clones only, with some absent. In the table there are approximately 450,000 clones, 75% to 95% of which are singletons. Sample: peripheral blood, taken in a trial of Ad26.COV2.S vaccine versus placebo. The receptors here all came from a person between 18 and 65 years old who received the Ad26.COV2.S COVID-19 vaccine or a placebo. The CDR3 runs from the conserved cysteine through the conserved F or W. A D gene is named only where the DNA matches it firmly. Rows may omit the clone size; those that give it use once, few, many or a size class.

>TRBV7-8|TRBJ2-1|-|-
CASSPTLWTGPYNEQFF
TGTGCCAGCAGCCCCACCCTCTGGACGGGGCCCTACAATGAGCAGTTCTTC
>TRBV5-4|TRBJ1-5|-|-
CASSLRGSNQPQHF
TGTGCCAGCAGCTTAAGGGGTAGCAATCAGCCCCAGCATTTT
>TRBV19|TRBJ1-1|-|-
CASSTTQGMNTEAFF
TGTGCCAGTAGTACGACACAGGGAATGAACACTGAAGCTTTCTTT
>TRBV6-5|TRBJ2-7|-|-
CASSPGDPISYEQYF
TGTGCCAGCAGTCCAGGGGACCCCATCTCCTACGAGCAGTACTTC
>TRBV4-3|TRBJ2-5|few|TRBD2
CASSQGLARQETQYF
TGCGCCAGCAGCCAAGGACTAGCGCGACAAGAGACCCAGTACTTC
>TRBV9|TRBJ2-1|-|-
CASSAGDSREEQFF
TGTGCCAGCAGCGCGGGGGACAGTCGGGAAGAGCAGTTCTTC
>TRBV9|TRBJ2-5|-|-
CASSVKGWAQETQYF
TGTGCCAGCAGCGTAAAGGGGTGGGCCCAAGAGACCCAGTACTTC
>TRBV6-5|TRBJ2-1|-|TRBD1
CASTIPRQGYNEQFF
TGTGCCAGCACGATACCGAGACAGGGTTACAATGAGCAGTTCTTC
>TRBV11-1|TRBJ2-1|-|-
CASSLRREDRNEQFF
TGTGCCAGCAGCTTAAGGCGGGAGGACAGGAATGAGCAGTTCTTC
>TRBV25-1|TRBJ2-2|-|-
CASSEYPGGPEAGGELFF
TGTGCCAGCAGTGAATACCCTGGGGGGCCGGAAGCGGGTGGGGAGCTGTTTTTT
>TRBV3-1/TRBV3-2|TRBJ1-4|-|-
CASSLGWTQDNEKLFF
TGTGCCAGCAGCCTAGGTTGGACACAAGATAATGAAAAACTGTTTTTT
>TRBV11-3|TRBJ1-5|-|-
CAKPRGRGYQPQHF
TGTGCCAAACCCCGGGGACGCGGGTATCAGCCCCAGCATTTT
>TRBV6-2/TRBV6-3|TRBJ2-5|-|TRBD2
CASSYPGLAGVTPLQETQYF
TGTGCCAGCAGTTACCCGGGACTAGCGGGCGTCACCCCTCTTCAAGAGACCCAGTACTTC
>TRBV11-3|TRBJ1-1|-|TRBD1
CASSSEGASEAFF
TGTGCCAGCAGCTCAGAGGGGGCATCTGAAGCTTTCTTT
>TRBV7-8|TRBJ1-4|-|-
CASSLYGREKLFF
TGTGCCAGCAGCCTTTATGGCCGTGAAAAACTGTTTTTT
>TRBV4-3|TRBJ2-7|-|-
CASSQVLGYEQYF
TGCGCCAGCAGCCAAGTTCTGGGCTACGAGCAGTACTTC
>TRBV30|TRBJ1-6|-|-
CAWQTGTVNSPLHF
TGTGCCTGGCAAACCGGGACGGTGAATTCACCCCTCCACTTT
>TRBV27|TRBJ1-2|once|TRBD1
CASSQGAMVYGYTF
TGTGCCAGCAGTCAGGGGGCGATGGTCTATGGCTACACCTTC
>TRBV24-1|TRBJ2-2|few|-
CATSERTDTGELFF
TGTGCCACCAGTGAGAGGACGGACACCGGGGAGCTGTTTTTT
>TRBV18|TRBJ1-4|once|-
CASSPPNTRPNEKLFF
TGTGCCAGCTCACCACCTAACACGCGACCTAATGAAAAACTGTTTTTT
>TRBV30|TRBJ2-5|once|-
CAWSMGLQETQYF
TGTGCCTGGAGTATGGGCCTCCAAGAGACCCAGTACTTC
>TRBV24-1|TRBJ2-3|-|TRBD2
CATSDLDPLAGFTDTQYF
TGTGCCACCAGTGACTTGGATCCTCTAGCGGGATTCACAGATACGCAGTATTTT
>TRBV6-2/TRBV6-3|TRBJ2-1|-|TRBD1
CASSSDRAHNEQFF
TGTGCCAGCAGTTCGGACAGGGCCCACAATGAGCAGTTCTTC
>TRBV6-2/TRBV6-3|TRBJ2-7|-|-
CASSRESDGRYEQYF
TGTGCCAGCAGTCGGGAAAGTGACGGTCGCTACGAGCAGTACTTC
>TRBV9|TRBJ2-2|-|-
CASSVGWRNHVTGELFF
TGTGCCAGCAGCGTAGGTTGGCGGAATCACGTTACCGGGGAGCTGTTTTTT
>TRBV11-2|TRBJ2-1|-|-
CASSTVGTGLNEQFF
TGTGCCAGCAGCACCGTGGGAACAGGGCTCAATGAGCAGTTCTTC
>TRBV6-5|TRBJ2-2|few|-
CASRHLGGYTGELFF
TGTGCCAGCAGACACCTTGGCGGATACACCGGGGAGCTGTTTTTT
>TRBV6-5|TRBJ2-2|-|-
CASRQGNTGELFF
TGTGCCAGCAGACAGGGGAACACCGGGGAGCTGTTTTTT
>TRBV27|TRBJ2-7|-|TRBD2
CASRSSGRPYSYEQYF
TGTGCCAGCAGGAGTAGCGGGAGACCTTACTCCTACGAGCAGTACTTC
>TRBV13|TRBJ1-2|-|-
CASSEGPPGDGYTF
TGTGCCAGCAGCGAAGGGCCTCCCGGGGATGGCTACACCTTC
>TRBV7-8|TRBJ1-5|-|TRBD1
CASIRDSPYSNQPQHF
TGTGCCAGCATCCGGGACAGCCCTTATAGCAATCAGCCCCAGCATTTT
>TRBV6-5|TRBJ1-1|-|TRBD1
CASSNLPGQGAEAFF
TGTGCCAGCAGCAACCTCCCCGGACAGGGGGCGGAAGCTTTCTTT
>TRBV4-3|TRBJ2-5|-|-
CASSFAGETQYF
TGCGCCAGCAGCTTTGCGGGGGAGACCCAGTACTTC
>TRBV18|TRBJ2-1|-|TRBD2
CASSPGLAGHNEQFF
TGTGCCAGCTCACCGGGACTAGCGGGACACAATGAGCAGTTCTTC
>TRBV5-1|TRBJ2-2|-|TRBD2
CASSLPTSGRGTGELFF
TGCGCCAGCAGCTTGCCTACTAGCGGGAGGGGAACCGGGGAGCTGTTTTTT
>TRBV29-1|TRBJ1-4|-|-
CSAGGWSNEKLFF
TGCAGCGCTGGGGGGTGGAGTAATGAAAAACTGTTTTTT
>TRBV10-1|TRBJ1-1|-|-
CASSRDRQTEAFF
TGCGCCAGCAGTAGGGACCGGCAGACTGAAGCTTTCTTT
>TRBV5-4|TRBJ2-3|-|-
CASSRVLGGTDTQYF
TGTGCCAGCAGCCGCGTCTTGGGGGGCACAGATACGCAGTATTTT
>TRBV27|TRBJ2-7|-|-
CASSLTGTSYEQYF
TGTGCCAGCAGTTTAACTGGGACGTCCTACGAGCAGTACTTC
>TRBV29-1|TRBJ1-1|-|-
CSVWENTEAFF
TGCAGCGTTTGGGAGAACACTGAAGCTTTCTTT
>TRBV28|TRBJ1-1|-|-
CASSPAEVNTEAFF
TGTGCCAGCAGTCCCGCAGAGGTGAACACTGAAGCTTTCTTT
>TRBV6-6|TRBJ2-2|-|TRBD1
CASSLGQENTGELFF
TGTGCCAGCAGTCTCGGACAGGAGAACACCGGGGAGCTGTTTTTT
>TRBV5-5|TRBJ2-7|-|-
CASSFDRTYEQYF
TGTGCCAGCAGCTTTGACAGGACCTACGAGCAGTACTTC
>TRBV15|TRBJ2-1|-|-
CATSRDFSADEQFF
TGTGCCACCAGCAGAGATTTCAGCGCGGATGAGCAGTTCTTC
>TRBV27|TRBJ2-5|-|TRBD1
CASSLAPGTGGWETQYF
TGTGCCAGCTCCCTAGCTCCCGGGACAGGGGGCTGGGAGACCCAGTACTTC
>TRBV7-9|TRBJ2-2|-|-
CASSFISAGELFF
TGTGCCAGCAGCTTCATCTCGGCCGGGGAGCTGTTTTTT
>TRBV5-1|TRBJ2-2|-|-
CASSPGFANTGELFF
TGCGCCAGCAGCCCCGGGTTCGCGAACACCGGGGAGCTGTTTTTT
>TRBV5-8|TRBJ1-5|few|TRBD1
CASSLARTTQGNQPQHF
TGTGCCAGCAGCTTGGCCCGGACTACACAGGGGAATCAGCCCCAGCATTTT
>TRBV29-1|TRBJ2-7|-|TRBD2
CSVSGRFHEQYF
TGCAGCGTTAGCGGGAGGTTCCACGAGCAGTACTTC
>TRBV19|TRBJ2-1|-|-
CASSIGLYNEQFF
TGTGCCAGTAGTATAGGCTTATACAATGAGCAGTTCTTC
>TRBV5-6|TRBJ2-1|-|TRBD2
CASSLAGGLGNEQFF
TGTGCCAGCAGCTTGGCGGGAGGGTTGGGGAATGAGCAGTTCTTC
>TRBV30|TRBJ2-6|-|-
CAWSAARDVLTF
TGTGCCTGGAGTGCGGCCCGGGACGTCCTGACTTTC
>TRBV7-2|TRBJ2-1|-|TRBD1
CASSSLDRGYNEQFF
TGTGCCAGCAGCTCATTGGACAGGGGGTACAATGAGCAGTTCTTC